Below, 11 T cell receptor beta chains from the same sample are listed, as sequenced in a study of circulating and synovial CD4+ cells in juvenile arthritis. Assay: immunoSEQ multiplex PCR; the TCRdb copy retains only in-frame clones and omits some. The sample yields 25,000 to 35,000 clones, 85% to 95% seen once. Sequenced material: CD4+ T cells from blood. Receptors were obtained from a human donor with juvenile idiopathic arthritis.

This chain joins TRBV7-2 and TRBJ2-2; D is uncertain. V dropped 2 bases and J dropped 3 bases, with 19 bases sitting between them. CDR1 and CDR2 (germline): SGHTA, FQGNSA. There are 18 residues in the CDR3. As DNA, the CDR3 is TGTGCCAGCAGCTTACGCGCCAAACTTAGAACGGACACCGGGGAGCTGTTTTTT. This sequence encodes CASSLRAKLRTDTGELFF.

The V and J genes are TRBV7-9 and TRBJ2-2; tentatively, D is TRBD1 (6 bases). Germline-derived CDR1 and CDR2 are SEHNR and FQNEAQ (reference sequence). The length of the CDR3 is 15 residues. V was cut by 10 bases and J by 4 bases, with 19 bases left in between. CDR3 loop: CATRAPDRGTGELFF. Here the CDR3 DNA reads TGTGCCACCAGAGCGCCGGACAGAGGCACCGGGGAGCTGTTTTTT.

The genes are TRBV19 and TRBJ2-3, with 7 bases that match TRBD2. The J segment lost 3 bases and the V segment lost 3 bases, leaving 3 bases of the junction unmatched. There are 14 residues in the CDR3. Germline V CDR1 and CDR2: LNHDA, SQIVND (reference sequence). CDR3: CASSMAGVTDTQYF. CDR3 DNA sequence: TGTGCCAGTAGTATGGCGGGAGTTACAGATACGCAGTATTTT.

The rearrangement links TRBV18 to TRBJ2-7; 8 bases are shared with TRBD1. V trimming: 2 bases; J trimming: 4 bases; junction bases outside the gene matches: 1. Germline V gives CDR1 KGHSH, CDR2 LQKENI. CDR3 length: 13 residues. CDR3 DNA: TGTGCCAGCTCACCAAACAGGGGGTACGAGCAGTACTTC. Its translation is CASSPNRGYEQYF.

The V gene is TRBV5-4, the J gene TRBJ2-5; 8 nucleotides line up with TRBD2. The DNA end is more similar to TRBJ2-7, so the J call may be wrong. The germline V gene has CDR1 SGHNT and CDR2 YYREEE (reference sequence). The CDR3 consists of 16 residues. This CDR3 reads CASSPVGGRSSYEQYF. The DNA for the CDR3 is TGTGCCAGCAGTCCGGTAGGCGGGAGGAGCTCCTACGAGCAGTACTTC.

The CDR3 nucleotides read TGTGCCAGTCTAGACAGGGAACACCAGCCCCAGCATTTT. Translating gives CASLDREHQPQHF. The V call is TRBV19, the J call TRBJ1-5; TRBD1 matches 7 bases. This CDR3 region has 13 residues. Looked up from germline, CDR1 is LNHDA and CDR2 is SQIVND (reference sequence). After removal of 8 bases from V and 7 bases from J, the junction contained 8 bases not matched to a gene. Variable domain in full (rest from reference TRBV19 and TRBJ1-5): DGGITQSPKYLFRKEGQNVTLSCEQNLNHDAMYWYRQDPGQGLRLIYYSQIVNDFQKGDIAEGYSVSREKKESFPLTVTSAQKNPTAFYLCASLDREHQPQHFGDGTRLSIL.

The rearrangement joins TRBV30 to TRBJ1-1; D is possibly TRBD1 (6 bases). Deletions cut 1 base from V and 5 bases from J, with 8 bases between. The CDR3 extends over 12 amino acids. The V gene's germline CDR1 is GTSNPN and CDR2 SVGIG (reference sequence). The CDR3 coding sequence is TGTGCCTGGAGTGGCCAGGGGACTGAAGCTTTCTTT. Translating gives CAWSGQGTEAFF.

The genes are TRBV2 and TRBJ2-1; 8 positions match TRBD1. Per germline, CDR1 SNHLY and CDR2 FYNNEI. The CDR3 extends over 15 amino acids. V shed 5 bases and J 2 bases; nucleotides not matched to a gene: 5. The CDR3 region has the DNA TGTGCCAGCAGTTTCGACAGGGGCACCTACAATGAGCAGTTCTTC. This translates into CASSFDRGTYNEQFF. The full variable domain, in which reference TRBV2 and TRBJ2-1 provide the parts outside the CDR3, is EPEVTQTPSHQVTQMGQEVILRCVPISNHLYFYWYRQILGQKVEFLVSFYNNEISEKSEIFDDQFSVERPDGSNFTLKIRSTKLEDSAMYFCASSFDRGTYNEQFFGPGTRLTVL.

This sequence joins TRBV11-2 and TRBJ2-7, with no clear D. The germline CDR1 and CDR2 sequences are SGHAT and FQNNGV. Trimming took 4 bases from V and 11 from J, leaving 18 bases between them. This CDR3 comprises 13 residues. As DNA, the CDR3 is TGTGCCAGCAGCTCTTTATCAAGATCTGAGGAGTACTTC. This sequence encodes CASSSLSRSEEYF.

The gene calls are TRBV19 and TRBJ2-7; D is possibly TRBD1 (6 bases). This CDR3 has 12 residues. V was cut by 9 bases and J by 4 bases, with 13 bases left in between. The germline CDR1 and CDR2 sequences are LNHDA and SQIVND (reference sequence). This CDR3 reads CASRDTYYEQYF. The CDR3 nucleotides are TGTGCCAGCCGGGACACCTATTACGAGCAGTACTTC.

The chain combines TRBV28 with TRBJ2-1; the match to TRBD2 covers 7 bases. This CDR3 spans 16 amino acids. CDR1 is MDHEN and CDR2 is SYDVKM in the germline V gene. With 6 bases clipped from V and 9 bases from J, the junction kept 17 bases outside the gene matches. The CDR3 DNA follows: TGTGCCAGCAGCACCCCTCGTAGCGGGTACGTCGGTGAGCAGTTCTTC. It specifies CASSTPRSGYVGEQFF.